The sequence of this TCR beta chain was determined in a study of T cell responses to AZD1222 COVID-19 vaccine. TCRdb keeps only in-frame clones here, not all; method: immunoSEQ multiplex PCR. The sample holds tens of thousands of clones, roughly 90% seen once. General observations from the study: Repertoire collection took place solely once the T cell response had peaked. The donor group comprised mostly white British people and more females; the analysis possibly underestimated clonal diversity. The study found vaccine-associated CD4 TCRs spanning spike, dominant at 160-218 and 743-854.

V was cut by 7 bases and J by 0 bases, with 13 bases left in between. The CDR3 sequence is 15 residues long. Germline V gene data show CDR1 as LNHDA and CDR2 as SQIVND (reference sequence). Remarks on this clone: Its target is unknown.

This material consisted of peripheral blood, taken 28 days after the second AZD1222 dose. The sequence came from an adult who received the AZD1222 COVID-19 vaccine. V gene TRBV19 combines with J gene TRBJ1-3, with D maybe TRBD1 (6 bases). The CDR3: CASTDRINSGNTIYF. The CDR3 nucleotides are TGTGCCAGTACCGACAGGATCAACTCTGGAAACACCATATATTTT.